The clone carrying this TCR beta chain has at least ten counts. Its antigen is still unknown. This entry is derived from a study of T cells in Graves' hyperthyroidism and ophthalmopathy. Study context: Blood was drawn when the patient was first diagnosed and still untreated.

The CDR3 sequence is 16 residues long. The germline V gene has CDR1 LGHDT and CDR2 YNNKEL (reference sequence). V was clipped by 4 bases and J by 3 bases; unmatched bases: 11. Study-wide findings and caveats: Ophthalmopathy cases were set apart from stable hyperthyroidism by a 13 V-J model. Also found in blood were most expanded thyroid clonotypes above 0.001.

TCR beta CDR3 regions were amplified from RNA transcripts. The primer set for the first-round RT-PCR of the TCR CDR3 was HTBI. TCRdb re-derived calls from the multiplex PCR reads in MiXCR, one entry per CDR3 protein. The sample yields 300,000 to 400,000 distinct CDR3 sequences, roughly 15% seen once. Specimen: blood. This clonotype originated in a woman between 25 and 40 years old with Graves' ophthalmopathy. The V call is TRBV3-1, the J call TRBJ1-1; 7 bases agree with TRBD1. CDR3 bases: TGTGCCAGCAGCCTAGGGGACAGTTGGGGACACACTGAAGCTTTCTTT. Translated: CASSLGDSWGHTEAFF.